The next 3 T cell receptor beta chains were all read from a single sample in a study of blood T cell repertoires in COVID-19. Using immunoSEQ multiplex PCR, the repertoire was profiled, and TCRdb retains in-frame clones only, with some absent. Of around 220,000 clones listed, roughly 87% are singletons. The sample comprised peripheral blood. The receptors here all came from a man between 40 and 49 years old with active or convalescent COVID-19.

The V gene is TRBV11-2, the J gene TRBJ2-1, with a weak D call TRBD2 (5 bases). CDR3 size: 16 residues. Between the trimmed V and J ends, which lost 0 bases and 2 bases, there was a span of 11 bases. CDR1 is SGHAT and CDR2 is FQNNGV in the germline V gene. In DNA, the CDR3 is TGTGCCAGCAGCTTAGAAGGGAGCGCGACCTACAATGAGCAGTTCTTC. It codes for CASSLEGSATYNEQFF. Filled out from reference TRBV11-2 and TRBJ2-1, the complete variable domain reads EAGVAQSPRYKIIEKRQSVAFWCNPISGHATLYWYQQILGQGPKLLIQFQNNGVVDDSQLPKDRFSAERLKGVDSTLKIQPAKLEDSAVYLCASSLEGSATYNEQFFGPGTRLTVL.

The rearrangement links TRBV5-1 to TRBJ2-7, with 9 bases aligning to TRBD2. The V and J ends lost 6 bases and 0 bases, in that order; junction bases with no gene match: 7. Germline lookup yields CDR1 SGHRS and CDR2 YFSETQ. This CDR3 is built from 15 residues. As DNA, the CDR3 is TGCGCCAGCACCGCCGGGACTAGCCTCTCCTACGAGCAGTACTTC. As protein: CASTAGTSLSYEQYF.

This rearrangement joins TRBV19 to TRBJ2-1; 10 bases align to TRBD2. The CDR3 extends over 15 amino acids. Germline V gene sequence: CDR1 LNHDA, CDR2 SQIVND (reference sequence). The V and J ends lost 3 bases and 5 bases, in that order; junction bases with no gene match: 4. The CDR3: CASSIYSGGHNEQFF. The DNA of the CDR3 is TGTGCCAGTAGTATTTATAGCGGGGGGCACAATGAGCAGTTCTTC.